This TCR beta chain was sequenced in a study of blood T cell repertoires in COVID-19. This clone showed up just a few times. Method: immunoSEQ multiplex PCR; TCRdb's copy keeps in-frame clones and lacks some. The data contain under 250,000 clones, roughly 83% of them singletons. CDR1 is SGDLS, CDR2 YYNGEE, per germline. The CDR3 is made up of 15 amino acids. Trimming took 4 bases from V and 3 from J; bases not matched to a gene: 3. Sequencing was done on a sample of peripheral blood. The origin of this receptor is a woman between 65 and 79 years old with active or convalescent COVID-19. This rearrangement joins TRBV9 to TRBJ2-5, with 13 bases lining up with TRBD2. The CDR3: CASSFGTSGKETQYF. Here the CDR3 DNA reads TGTGCCAGCAGCTTTGGGACTAGCGGGAAAGAGACCCAGTACTTC.